This TCR beta chain derives from a study of T cell repertoires in cytomegalovirus infection. Whole-study context: Public TCR beta signatures provided an indication of both CMV infection and a matching HLA type. Points from the study as a whole: CMV carriers with the relevant HLA were identified by cumulative public TCR beta family frequency. In two of eight donors, the top clonotype was HLA-C-restricted CMV-specific.

CDR1 and CDR2 (germline): SGHTA, FQGTGA. The ends lost 2 bases at V and 2 bases at J; junction bases unmatched: 8. The CDR3 covers 17 residues. There are many counts of this clonotype. The target antigen is unknown. TCRdb re-analysed the reads in MiXCR, keeping a single row per CDR3 protein. Here the sample spans around 630,000 distinct CDR3 sequences, more than 20% being singletons. Sample: CD8+ T cells from PBMCs. The chain recombines TRBV7-3 with TRBJ2-3; 9 nucleotides line up with TRBD2. The receptor's source is a human donor in good health (CMV status not recorded). Some clones in this sample may be carry-over from other donors' samples. In DNA form, the CDR3 reads TGTGCCAGCAGCTTACAGGGTAGCGGGGGCCCCACAGATACGCAGTATTTT. Its protein is CASSLQGSGGPTDTQYF.